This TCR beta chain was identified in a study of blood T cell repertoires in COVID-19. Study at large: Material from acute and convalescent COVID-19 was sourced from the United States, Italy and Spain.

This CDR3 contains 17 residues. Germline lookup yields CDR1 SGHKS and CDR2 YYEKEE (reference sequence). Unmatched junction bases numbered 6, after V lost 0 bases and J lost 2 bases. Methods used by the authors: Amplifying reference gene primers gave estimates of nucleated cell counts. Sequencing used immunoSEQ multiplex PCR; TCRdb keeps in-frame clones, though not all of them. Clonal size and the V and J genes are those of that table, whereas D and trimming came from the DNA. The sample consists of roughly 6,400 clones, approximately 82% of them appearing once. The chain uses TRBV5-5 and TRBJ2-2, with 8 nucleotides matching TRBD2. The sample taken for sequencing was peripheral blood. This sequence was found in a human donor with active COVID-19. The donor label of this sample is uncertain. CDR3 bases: TGTGCCAGCAGCTTGGGATTGGGGACTAGAAACACCGGGGAGCTGTTTTTT. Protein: CASSLGLGTRNTGELFF.